These 27 T cell receptor beta chains were sequenced from one sample in a study of vaccination and CD4 T cells after COVID-19 (dated by TCRdb to between 2021 and 2023). Libraries came from PCR. The reads were generated on an Illumina iSeq 100. At the Johns Hopkins FTIC core, DNA from the cultured CD4+ T cells underwent TCR sequencing with the Oncomine TCR Beta short-read assay. Using fastp trimming at Q25 and MiXCR clonotype assembly, TCRdb reanalyzed the public sequencing data and kept in-frame beta chains. Rows with one shared CDR3 protein collapse into an entry with the most common genes and DNA. The sample table records about 8,900 distinct CDR3 sequences; 45% of these occur just once. Approximately 11% of the sample is taken by the ten largest. The treatment or condition label for this specimen denotes: approximately 9-day PBMC culture with coronavirus spike peptide pools or control peptides (ViraFEST assay). CD4+ T cells from unexposed donors were collected before the COVID-19 pandemic (2011-2018).

No antigen has been assigned to these receptors. Sample: CD4+ T cells from blood, cultured in vitro. The source is a human donor in good health.

The V gene is TRBV20-1, the J gene TRBJ1-5; 8 bases agree with TRBD1. This CDR3 spans 17 amino acids. Germline CDR1 is DFQATT and CDR2 is SNEGSKA (reference sequence). The V gene end was trimmed by 1 base and the J gene end by 2 bases; junction bases not matched to a gene: 10. CDR3 amino acids: CSARGQGAKFGNQPQHF. CDR3 coding DNA: TGCAGTGCTAGAGGGCAGGGGGCGAAATTTGGCAATCAGCCCCAGCATTTT.

V and J are TRBV6-1 and TRBJ2-5; D might be TRBD2 (6 bases). Trimming removed 5 bases from V and 3 bases from J, with 10 bases in between. The CDR3 is 13 residues long. The V gene's germline CDR1 is MNHNS and CDR2 SASEGT. CDR3 residues: CASSIRTKETQYF. The CDR3 DNA sequence: TGTGCCAGCAGTATAAGGACTAAAGAGACCCAGTACTTC.

V is TRBV19 and J is TRBJ1-5, with TRBD1 identical over 8 bases. Unmatched junction bases numbered 13, after V lost 5 bases and J lost 7 bases. Germline-derived CDR1 and CDR2 are LNHDA and SQIVND (reference sequence). This CDR3 contains 16 residues. In nucleotides, the CDR3 is TGTGCCAGTAGTCCCCCAGGGGGCGGGAGCGGACAGCCCCAGCATTTT. Protein product: CASSPPGGGSGQPQHF. Filled out from reference TRBV19 and TRBJ1-5, the complete variable domain reads DGGITQSPKYLFRKEGQNVTLSCEQNLNHDAMYWYRQDPGQGLRLIYYSQIVNDFQKGDIAEGYSVSREKKESFPLTVTSAQKNPTAFYLCASSPPGGGSGQPQHFGDGTRLSIL.

This clonotype was seen a handful of times. V usage is TRBV7-2 and J usage is TRBJ1-3, with 7 bases lining up with TRBD1. The CDR3 sequence is 13 residues long. V shed 8 bases, J shed 0 bases, and the junction held 1 base outside the gene matches. Looked up from germline, CDR1 is SGHTA and CDR2 is FQGNSA. CDR3 sequence: CASRQGSGNTIYF. For the CDR3, the DNA is TGTGCCAGCCGACAGGGCTCTGGAAACACCATATATTTT.

In this sample, this clonotype turned up a few times. The rearrangement joins TRBV7-2 to TRBJ1-2; D unresolved. This CDR3 has 12 residues. The V gene lost 5 bases and the J gene lost 8 bases, with 12 bases spanning the gap. Germline CDR1 is SGHTA and CDR2 is FQGNSA. The CDR3 region has the DNA TGTGCCAGCAGCCCCAGACCCCAGGGCTACACCTTC. Translated, it gives CASSPRPQGYTF.

The chain recombines TRBV19 with TRBJ1-2; TRBD1 matches at 7 bases. The CDR3 spans 16 residues. In germline, CDR1 is LNHDA, CDR2 SQIVND (reference sequence). Trimming removed 4 bases from V and 4 bases from J; junction bases left unmatched: 12. The CDR3 protein is CASSRVRTGGGYGYTF. The CDR3, as DNA: TGTGCCAGTAGTAGAGTGAGGACAGGCGGAGGCTATGGCTACACCTTC.

J is TRBJ2-3 and V is TRBV29-1; 9 bases align to TRBD1. The CDR3 covers 13 residues. The ends lost 6 bases at V and 4 bases at J; junction bases unmatched: 5. Germline V gives CDR1 SQVTM, CDR2 ANQGSEA. The chain's CDR3 is CSVRTGVADTQYF. Written as DNA, the CDR3 is TGCAGCGTAAGGACAGGGGTGGCAGATACGCAGTATTTT.

The sample holds a few counts of this clonotype. The rearrangement joins TRBV19 to TRBJ1-5, with D possibly being TRBD1 (6 bases). Per the germline V gene, CDR1 is LNHDA and CDR2 is SQIVND (reference sequence). Trimming removed 5 bases from V and 2 bases from J, with 13 bases in between. The length of the CDR3 is 15 residues. The CDR3 DNA sequence: TGTGCCAGTAGTCCCCGGGGGGGGCGCAATCAGCCCCAGCATTTT. The encoded protein is CASSPRGGRNQPQHF.

In its sample, this clonotype was seen once. The genes are TRBV5-1 and TRBJ2-7; TRBD1 might be the D (6 bases). Germline V gene lookup returns CDR1 SGHRS and CDR2 YFSETQ. The CDR3 is 17 amino acids. V dropped 0 bases and J dropped 3 bases, with 19 bases sitting between them. The CDR3 DNA is TGCGCCAGCAGCTTGGGGGGGCGCCGCGCAGTGGGCTACGAGCAGTACTTC. Encoded protein: CASSLGGRRAVGYEQYF.

The V gene is TRBV5-4, the J gene TRBJ1-1; D may be TRBD1 (6 bases). The V and J ends lost 4 bases and 1 base respectively, with 8 bases between them. There are 13 residues in the CDR3. Germline CDR1 is SGHNT and CDR2 is YYREEE (reference sequence). The CDR3 loop reads CASSIQGNTEAFF. In DNA form, the CDR3 reads TGTGCCAGCAGCATACAGGGGAACACTGAAGCTTTCTTT.

Only a few counts were recorded for this clonotype. V is TRBV10-3 and J is TRBJ2-3; D gene unclear. V lost 4 bases and J lost 1, with 6 bases in between. The germline gives CDR1 ENHRY, CDR2 SYGVKD. The CDR3 is 13 residues long. The CDR3 coding sequence is TGTGCCATCAGTGGGGTAGGCACAGATACGCAGTATTTT. Translating gives CAISGVGTDTQYF.

The rearrangement uses TRBV20-1 and TRBJ1-4; maybe TRBD1 (5 bases). This CDR3 is 13 amino acids long. Germline V gives CDR1 DFQATT, CDR2 SNEGSKA (reference sequence). Trimming removed 6 bases at V and 5 bases at J, with 13 bases between. The CDR3 nucleotides are TGCAGTGCAGGACACGGGGGGAATGAAAAACTGTTTTTT. It translates to CSAGHGGNEKLFF.

The chain recombines TRBV7-2 with TRBJ2-1; 9 positions match TRBD1. Trimming at V came to 4 bases and at J to 3 bases, leaving 7 bases not matched to a gene. The germline V gene has CDR1 SGHTA and CDR2 FQGNSA. This CDR3 region has 16 residues. The CDR3 loop reads CASSSSGTGYYNEQFF. As DNA, the CDR3 is TGTGCCAGCAGCTCTTCCGGGACAGGGTACTACAATGAGCAGTTCTTC. Together with reference TRBV7-2 and TRBJ2-1, the CDR3 gives the full variable domain: GAGVSQSPSNKVTEKGKDVELRCDPISGHTALYWYRQSLGQGLEFLIYFQGNSAPDKSGLPSDRFSAERTGGSVSTLTIQRTQQEDSAVYLCASSSSGTGYYNEQFFGPGTRLTVL.

This clonotype has a handful of counts. This chain connects TRBV7-8 to TRBJ1-6; no definite D call. The ends were cut back, 5 bases at V and 9 bases at J, with 17 bases in the middle. Per the germline V gene, CDR1 is SGHVS and CDR2 is FQNEAQ. The CDR3 runs 15 residues. The CDR3 nucleotides read TGTGCCAGCAGCCCCAAACCCCCATCAGGTTCACCCCTCCACTTT. The encoded protein is CASSPKPPSGSPLHF.

V gene TRBV6-5 combines with J gene TRBJ2-3; no definite D call. The CDR3 length is 14 residues. V was pared by 3 bases and J by 2 bases, with 9 bases between. Germline V CDR1 and CDR2: MNHEY, SVGAGI. The CDR3 reads CASSYASLTDTQYF. CDR3 sequence (DNA): TGTGCCAGCAGTTATGCCAGCCTCACAGATACGCAGTATTTT.

This chain connects TRBV6-1 to TRBJ1-2; 8 nucleotides line up with TRBD1. Germline-derived CDR1 and CDR2 are MNHNS and SASEGT. J was trimmed by 4 bases and V by 2 bases; bases with no gene match: 9. This CDR3 is 16 amino acids long. CDR3 DNA: TGTGCCAGCAGTGAATCGGGACAGGCAAGGATCTATGGCTACACCTTC. The encoded protein is CASSESGQARIYGYTF.

This clonotype has more than one count but fewer than ten. In DNA, the CDR3 is TGTGCCAGCAGCCCCTTGTCGGGACAGCAAGAGACCCAGTACTTC. Protein: CASSPLSGQQETQYF. The chain recombines TRBV6-1 with TRBJ2-5; 7 bases are a match to TRBD1. V was pared by 6 bases and J by 2 bases, with 9 bases of the junction left unmatched. Germline CDR1 is MNHNS and CDR2 is SASEGT. The CDR3 contains 15 residues.

The rearrangement uses TRBV5-4 and TRBJ2-3, with 10 nucleotides matching TRBD2. The germline gives CDR1 SGHNT, CDR2 YYREEE (reference sequence). V trimming: 3 bases; J trimming: 2 bases; junction bases outside the gene matches: 9. CDR3 length: 17 residues. DNA of the CDR3: TGTGCCAGCAGCTCAGAGATACTAGCGGGGTCCACAGATACGCAGTATTTT. Its protein is CASSSEILAGSTDTQYF.

The V gene is TRBV19, the J gene TRBJ1-5, with 7 bases fitting TRBD1. CDR1 is LNHDA, CDR2 SQIVND, per germline (reference sequence). The CDR3 totals 14 residues. The V and J ends lost 5 bases and 5 bases, in that order; junction bases with no gene match: 6. The CDR3 sequence is CASSADRVDQPQHF. CDR3 coding DNA: TGTGCCAGTAGTGCTGACAGGGTCGATCAGCCCCAGCATTTT.

The chain uses TRBV11-3 and TRBJ2-5, with 9 bases that match TRBD2. CDR1 is SGHNT, CDR2 YENEEA, per germline. J lost 1 base, V lost 4 bases, and 7 bases had no gene match. The CDR3 has 16 residues. The CDR3 DNA follows: TGTGCCAGCAGCTCTCGGGTAGCGGGAGCCCAAGAGACCCAGTACTTC. This translates into CASSSRVAGAQETQYF.

The sample holds one count of this clonotype. V is TRBV30 and J is TRBJ1-5; D uncertain. CDR1 and CDR2 from the germline V gene are GTSNPN and SVGIG (reference sequence). The CDR3 length is 14 residues. V was trimmed by 3 bases and J by 0 bases, leaving 9 bases between them. In DNA, the CDR3 is TGTGCCTGGAGCGCAACAGTTAGCAATCAGCCCCAGCATTTT. Amino acids: CAWSATVSNQPQHF.

The chain uses TRBV6-5 and TRBJ1-2; 8 bases align to TRBD1. CDR1 and CDR2 from the germline V gene are MNHEY and SVGAGI. The V segment lost 0 bases and the J segment 2 bases; nucleotides outside the gene matches: 2. CDR3 length: 15 residues. The CDR3 spells CASSYSQGANYGYTF. The CDR3 coding sequence is TGTGCCAGCAGTTACTCGCAGGGGGCGAACTATGGCTACACCTTC.

This clonotype has more than one count but fewer than ten. The chain carries TRBV24-1 and TRBJ1-5, with D perhaps matching TRBD1 (5 bases). The V end was cut by 4 bases, the J end by 1 base, with 10 bases between. Germline V CDR1 and CDR2: KGHDR, SFDVKD. The CDR3 consists of 15 residues. Written as DNA, the CDR3 is TGTGCCACCAGTGACCGATCAGGGAGCAATCAGCCCCAGCATTTT. It is translated as CATSDRSGSNQPQHF.

The J gene is TRBJ1-2, the V gene TRBV9, with D possibly matching TRBD1 (6 bases). V lost 1 base to trimming and J lost 9 bases, with 19 bases between them. Germline V gene sequence: CDR1 SGDLS, CDR2 YYNGEE. CDR3 size: 15 residues. CDR3 sequence: CASSVSRGGTSSYTF. CDR3 nucleotides: TGTGCCAGCAGCGTATCCAGGGGCGGGACTTCTAGCTACACCTTC.

The chain uses TRBV27 and TRBJ1-1; D ambiguous. V was shortened by 5 bases and J by 1 base, with 11 bases between the two germline ends. This CDR3 comprises 14 residues. Germline CDR1 reads MNHEY; CDR2 reads SMNVEV (reference sequence). CDR3 sequence (DNA): TGTGCCAGCAGTACCTGGGGAGGGAACACTGAAGCTTTCTTT. Amino acid sequence: CASSTWGGNTEAFF.

This chain links TRBV14 with TRBJ1-5; 8 bases line up with TRBD1. Germline V gives CDR1 SGHDN, CDR2 FVKESK. The CDR3 covers 16 residues. Losses at the gene ends were 4 bases for V and 7 bases for J; bases not matched to a gene: 12. The CDR3 reads CASSLVRQGALQPQHF. The CDR3 DNA sequence: TGTGCCAGCAGCCTTGTTAGGCAGGGGGCTCTCCAGCCCCAGCATTTT.

This chain connects TRBV20-1 to TRBJ1-6; D call uncertain. Germline CDR1 and CDR2: DFQATT and SNEGSKA (reference sequence). This CDR3 is built from 14 residues. The V and J ends lost 6 bases and 10 bases respectively, with 19 bases between them. CDR3 sequence: CSAAPARIRSPLHF. The CDR3 DNA reads TGCAGTGCAGCCCCCGCCCGAATAAGGTCACCCCTCCACTTT.